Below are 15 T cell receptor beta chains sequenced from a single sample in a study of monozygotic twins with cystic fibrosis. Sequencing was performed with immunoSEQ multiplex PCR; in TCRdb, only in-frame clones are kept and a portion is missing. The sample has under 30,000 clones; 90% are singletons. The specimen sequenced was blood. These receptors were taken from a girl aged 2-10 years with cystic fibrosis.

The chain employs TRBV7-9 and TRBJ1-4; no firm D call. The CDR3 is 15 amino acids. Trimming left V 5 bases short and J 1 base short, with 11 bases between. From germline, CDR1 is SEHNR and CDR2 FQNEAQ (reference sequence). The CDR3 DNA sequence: TGTGCCAGCAGCCTCAGTGAAGTAACTAATGAAAAACTGTTTTTT. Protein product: CASSLSEVTNEKLFF.

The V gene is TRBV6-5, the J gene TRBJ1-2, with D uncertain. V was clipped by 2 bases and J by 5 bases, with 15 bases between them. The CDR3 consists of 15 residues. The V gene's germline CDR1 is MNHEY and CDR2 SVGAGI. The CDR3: CASSYRSRERYGYTF. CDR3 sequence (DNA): TGTGCCAGCAGTTACCGGTCCCGGGAGAGGTATGGCTACACCTTC.

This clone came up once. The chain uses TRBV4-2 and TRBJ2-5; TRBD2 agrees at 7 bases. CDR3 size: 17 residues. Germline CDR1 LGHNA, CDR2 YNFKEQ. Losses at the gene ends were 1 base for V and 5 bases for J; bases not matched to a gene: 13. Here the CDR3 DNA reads TGTGCCAGCAGCCAAGGCCCAGCGGGGACCCAAGGTGAGACCCAGTACTTC. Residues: CASSQGPAGTQGETQYF.

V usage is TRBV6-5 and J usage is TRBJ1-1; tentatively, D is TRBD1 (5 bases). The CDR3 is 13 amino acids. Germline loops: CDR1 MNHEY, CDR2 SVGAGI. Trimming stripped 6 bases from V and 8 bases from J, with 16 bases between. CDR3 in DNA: TGTGCCAGCAGACGCCGACTGGGGGTCGAAGCTTTCTTT. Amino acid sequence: CASRRRLGVEAFF.

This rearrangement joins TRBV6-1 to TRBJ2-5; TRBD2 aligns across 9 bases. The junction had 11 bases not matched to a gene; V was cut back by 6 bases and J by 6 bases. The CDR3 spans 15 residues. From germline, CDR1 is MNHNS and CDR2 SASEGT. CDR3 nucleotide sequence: TGTGCCAGCAGCCACCCGGGACTAGCTACAAAGACCCAGTACTTC. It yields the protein CASSHPGLATKTQYF.

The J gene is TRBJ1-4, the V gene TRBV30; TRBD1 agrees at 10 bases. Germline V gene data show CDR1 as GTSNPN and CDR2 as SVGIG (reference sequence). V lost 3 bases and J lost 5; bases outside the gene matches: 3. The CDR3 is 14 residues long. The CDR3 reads CAWSGDRGNEKLFF. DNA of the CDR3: TGTGCCTGGAGCGGGGACAGGGGAAATGAAAAACTGTTTTTT. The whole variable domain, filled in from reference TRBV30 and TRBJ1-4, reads SQTIHQWPATLVQPVGSPLSLECTVEGTSNPNLYWYRQAAGRGLQLLFYSVGIGQISSEVPQNLSASRPQDRQFILSSKKLLLSDSGFYLCAWSGDRGNEKLFFGSGTQLSVL.

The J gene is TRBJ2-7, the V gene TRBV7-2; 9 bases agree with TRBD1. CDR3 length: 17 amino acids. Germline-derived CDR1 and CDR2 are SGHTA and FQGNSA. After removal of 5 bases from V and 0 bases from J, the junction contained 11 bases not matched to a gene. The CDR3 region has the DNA TGTGCCAGCAGCGTTATGGGGGGACAGGGTCTCTCCTACGAGCAGTACTTC. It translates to CASSVMGGQGLSYEQYF.

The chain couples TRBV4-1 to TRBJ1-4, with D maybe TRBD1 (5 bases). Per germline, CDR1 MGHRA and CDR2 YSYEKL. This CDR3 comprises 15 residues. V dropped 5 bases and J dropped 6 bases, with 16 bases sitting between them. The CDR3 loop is CASSKPGAPDEKLFF. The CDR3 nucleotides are TGCGCCAGCAGCAAACCCGGGGCCCCGGATGAAAAACTGTTTTTT.

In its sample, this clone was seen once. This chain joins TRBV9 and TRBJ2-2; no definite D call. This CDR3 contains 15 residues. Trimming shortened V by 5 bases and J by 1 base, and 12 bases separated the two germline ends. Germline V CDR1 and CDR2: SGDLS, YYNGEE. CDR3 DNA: TGTGCCAGCAGTCCCCGACCAAGGAACACCGGGGAGCTGTTTTTT. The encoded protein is CASSPRPRNTGELFF.

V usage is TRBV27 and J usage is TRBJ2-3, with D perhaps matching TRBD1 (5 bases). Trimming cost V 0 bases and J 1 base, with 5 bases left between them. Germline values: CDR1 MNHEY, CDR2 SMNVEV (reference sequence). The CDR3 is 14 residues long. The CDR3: CASSLSTGTDTQYF. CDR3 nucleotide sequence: TGTGCCAGCAGTTTATCGACAGGCACAGATACGCAGTATTTT.

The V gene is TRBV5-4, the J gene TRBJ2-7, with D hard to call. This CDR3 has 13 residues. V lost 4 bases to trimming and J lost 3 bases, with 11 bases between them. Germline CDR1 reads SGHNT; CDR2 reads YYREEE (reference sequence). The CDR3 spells CASSPPLGYEQYF. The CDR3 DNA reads TGTGCCAGCAGCCCCCCACTTGGCTACGAGCAGTACTTC. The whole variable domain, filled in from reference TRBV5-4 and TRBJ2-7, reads ETGVTQSPTHLIKTRGQQVTLRCSSQSGHNTVSWYQQALGQGPQFIFQYYREEENGRGNFPPRFSGLQFPNYSSELNVNALELDDSALYLCASSPPLGYEQYFGPGTRLTVT.

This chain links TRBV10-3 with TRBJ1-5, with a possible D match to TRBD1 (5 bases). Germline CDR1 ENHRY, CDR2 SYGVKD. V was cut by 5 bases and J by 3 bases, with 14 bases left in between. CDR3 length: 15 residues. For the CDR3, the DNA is TGTGCCATCAGTTGGGACGGAGGATTCAATCAGCCCCAGCATTTT. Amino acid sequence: CAISWDGGFNQPQHF.

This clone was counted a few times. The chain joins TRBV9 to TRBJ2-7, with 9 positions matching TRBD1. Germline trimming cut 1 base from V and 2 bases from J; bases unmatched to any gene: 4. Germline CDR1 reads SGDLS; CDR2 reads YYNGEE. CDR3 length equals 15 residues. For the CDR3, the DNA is TGTGCCAGCAGCGTAAGGACAGGGGACACCTACGAGCAGTACTTC. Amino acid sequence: CASSVRTGDTYEQYF. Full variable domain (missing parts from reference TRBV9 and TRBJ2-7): DSGVTQTPKHLITATGQRVTLRCSPRSGDLSVYWYQQSLDQGLQFLIQYYNGEERAKGNILERFSAQQFPDLHSELNLSSLELGDSALYFCASSVRTGDTYEQYFGPGTRLTVT.

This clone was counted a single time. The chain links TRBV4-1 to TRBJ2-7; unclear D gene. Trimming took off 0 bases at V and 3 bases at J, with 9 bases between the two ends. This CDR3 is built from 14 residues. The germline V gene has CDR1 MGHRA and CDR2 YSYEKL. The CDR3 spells CASSQDGVNYEQYF. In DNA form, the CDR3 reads TGCGCCAGCAGCCAAGATGGGGTGAACTACGAGCAGTACTTC.

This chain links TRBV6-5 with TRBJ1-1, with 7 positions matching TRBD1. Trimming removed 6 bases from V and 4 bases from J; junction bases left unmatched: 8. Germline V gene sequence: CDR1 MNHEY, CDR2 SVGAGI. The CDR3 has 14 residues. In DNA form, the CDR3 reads TGTGCCAGCAGATTAAACAGGGGATCCACTGAAGCTTTCTTT. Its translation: CASRLNRGSTEAFF.